These T cell receptor beta chains were read from a single sample in a study of cytomegalovirus exposure and HLA in healthy donors. The repertoire was sequenced with immunoSEQ multiplex PCR; TCRdb's copy has only in-frame clones and lacks some. The data contain around 140,000 clones, 77% of them seen just once; the ten biggest clones take up roughly 4.2%. Sequenced material: PBMCs. Receptor source: a male donor in good health and CMV-seropositive. CDR3s include the opening cysteine and the closing phenylalanine or tryptophan. The order of the fields is clone size, D gene, J gene, V gene, CDR3 protein, CDR3 DNA. D genes are given only for firm matches. Only part of the rows carry a size: once, few, many, or a class if the clone is expanded.

size: few
D: .
J: TRBJ2-3
V: TRBV6-5
CDR3: CASSYGARNTDTQYF
DNA: TGTGCCAGCAGTTACGGGGCTAGGAACACAGATACGCAGTATTTT

size: .
D: .
J: TRBJ2-7
V: TRBV7-2
CDR3: CASSQSVGSWYEQYF
DNA: TGTGCCAGCAGCCAAAGCGTCGGGAGTTGGTACGAGCAGTACTTC

size: .
D: .
J: TRBJ2-1
V: TRBV6-1
CDR3: CASSDPRTRFYNEQFF
DNA: TGTGCCAGCAGTGATCCTCGTACTAGATTTTACAATGAGCAGTTCTTC

size: few
D: .
J: TRBJ2-1
V: TRBV6-5
CDR3: CASSSNLASSYNEQFF
DNA: TGTGCCAGCAGTTCCAATCTAGCGTCCTCCTACAATGAGCAGTTCTTC

size: .
D: .
J: TRBJ1-2
V: TRBV27
CDR3: CASSLSPNSRHGYTF
DNA: TGTGCCAGCAGTTTAAGCCCTAACAGTAGGCATGGCTACACCTTC

size: .
D: TRBD1
J: TRBJ2-5
V: TRBV30
CDR3: CAWDLGQGRETQYF
DNA: TGTGCCTGGGACCTTGGACAGGGGCGGGAGACCCAGTACTTC

size: .
D: TRBD1
J: TRBJ2-7
V: TRBV4-2
CDR3: CASFRDRSYEQYF
DNA: TGTGCCAGCTTCCGGGACAGGAGCTACGAGCAGTACTTC

size: once
D: .
J: TRBJ2-7
V: TRBV2
CDR3: CASSEARSAEQYF
DNA: TGTGCCAGCAGTGAAGCGAGGTCTGCCGAGCAGTACTTC

size: .
D: .
J: TRBJ2-1
V: TRBV2
CDR3: CASSPTYNEQFF
DNA: TGTGCCAGCAGCCCTACCTACAATGAGCAGTTCTTC

size: .
D: .
J: TRBJ1-1
V: TRBV5-4
CDR3: CASSLTTPNTEAFF
DNA: TGTGCCAGCAGCTTGACGACACCGAACACTGAAGCTTTCTTT

size: once
D: .
J: TRBJ2-3
V: TRBV7-9
CDR3: CASSLDRASSTDTQYF
DNA: TGTGCCAGCAGCTTAGACAGGGCCTCAAGCACAGATACGCAGTATTTT

size: .
D: .
J: TRBJ2-3
V: TRBV7-9
CDR3: CASSLVGDTQYF
DNA: TGTGCCAGCAGCTTAGTGGGCGATACGCAGTATTTT

size: .
D: TRBD2
J: TRBJ2-7
V: TRBV10-3
CDR3: CAMGPGGSSYEQYF
DNA: TGTGCCATGGGTCCCGGGGGGAGCTCCTACGAGCAGTACTTC

size: .
D: .
J: TRBJ1-5
V: TRBV5-1
CDR3: CASSLDAGDQPQHF
DNA: TGCGCCAGCAGCTTGGATGCAGGCGATCAGCCCCAGCATTTT

size: .
D: TRBD2
J: TRBJ2-6
V: TRBV28
CDR3: CANVTSGNLSGANVLTF
DNA: TGTGCCAACGTAACCAGCGGGAACCTTTCTGGGGCCAACGTCCTGACTTTC

size: .
D: TRBD1
J: TRBJ2-1
V: TRBV5-1
CDR3: CASSQGQGNNEQFF
DNA: TGCGCCAGCAGCCAGGGACAGGGTAACAATGAGCAGTTCTTC

size: .
D: .
J: TRBJ1-5
V: TRBV2
CDR3: CASSEALLAEPQHF
DNA: TGTGCCAGCAGTGAAGCGCTTTTGGCTGAGCCCCAGCATTTT

size: .
D: TRBD1
J: TRBJ1-2
V: TRBV7-8
CDR3: CASSRGQALYGYTF
DNA: TGTGCCAGCAGCCGCGGACAGGCTCTATATGGCTACACCTTC

size: .
D: .
J: TRBJ1-1
V: TRBV7-9
CDR3: CSDRQNTEAFF
DNA: TGTTCCGACAGACAGAACACTGAAGCTTTCTTT